Listed below are T cell receptor delta chains from one sample, sequenced in a study of gamma-delta T cells after stem cell transplantation. TCRdb re-called the RT-PCR reads via CATT. The profile covers 11,000 or so delta-chain clones, with about two fifths appearing a single time and 2.8% taken by the ten largest. The specimen was gamma-delta T cells. The receptors were sampled from a human donor. It is not recorded whose cells these are; they may come from a transplant donor. The CDR3 runs from the conserved cysteine through the conserved F or W. A D gene is named only where the DNA matches it firmly. Expanded clones are given a class, and other clones once, few, many or no size at all.

clone size	V gene	D gene	J gene	CDR3 protein	CDR3 DNA
few	TRDV1	-	TRDJ1	CALGDFALLTDKLIF	TGTGCTCTTGGGGATTTTGCCCTTCTCACCGATAAACTCATCTTT
-	TRDV1	-	TRDJ1	CASGEPRRRATDKLIF	TGTGCTAGTGGGGAACCGAGAAGGCGGGCCACCGATAAACTCATCTTT
-	TRDV2	-	TRDJ1	CACDKLPRGIRPAYNDTLIF	TGTGCCTGTGACAAACTTCCTAGGGGGATCCGCCCCGCTTACAACGATACACTCATCTTT
few	TRDV3	TRDD3	TRDJ1	CAFPESLGDPLNTDKLIF	TGTGCCTTTCCCGAGTCACTGGGGGATCCTCTTAACACCGATAAACTCATCTTT
few	TRDV1	TRDD3	TRDJ1	CALGEPTFPRFLVLGVLTDKLIF	TGTGCTCTTGGGGAACCTACATTCCCACGGTTCCTCGTACTGGGGGTCCTCACCGATAAACTCATCTTT
few	TRDV3	TRDD3	TRDJ1	CAFSRSFTGGPPGYTDKLIF	TGTGCCTTTTCTCGATCCTTCACTGGGGGACCCCCGGGCTACACCGATAAACTCATCTTT
few	TRDV1	TRDD3	TRDJ1	CALGKGYHSRVGGYANTDKLIF	TGTGCTCTTGGGAAGGGGTACCATTCCCGTGTTGGGGGATACGCAAACACCGATAAACTCATCTTT
-	TRDV1	TRDD3	TRDJ1	CAIGATGGYGLTYTDKLIF	TGTGCTATTGGGGCCACTGGGGGATACGGTTTAACTTACACCGATAAACTCATCTTT
-	TRDV3	-	TRDJ1	CAFSSILIADKLIF	TGTGCCTTCTCGTCGATACTCATAGCCGATAAACTCATCTTT
-	TRDV1	TRDD3	TRDJ1	CALGELPPHDVRGIPTDKLIF	TGTGCTCTTGGGGAACTACCTCCCCACGATGTCCGGGGGATTCCCACCGATAAACTCATCTTT
-	TRDV3	-	TRDJ1	CAFPPSTADKLIF	TGTGCCTTCCCCCCCAGTACGGCCGATAAACTCATCTTT
-	TRDV1	-	TRDJ1	CALGETFLRSGGSYTDKLIF	TGTGCTCTTGGGGAGACCTTCCTAAGGTCTGGGGGTTCGTACACCGATAAACTCATCTTT
-	TRDV3	TRDD3	TRDJ1	CAFGFPPRYWGIGNTDKLIF	TGTGCCTTTGGATTCCCTCCCCGATACTGGGGGATAGGGAACACCGATAAACTCATCTTT
few	TRDV3	-	TRDJ3	CAFRDTAWDTRQMFF	TGTGCCTTTAGGGATACAGCCTGGGACACCCGACAGATGTTTTTC
-	TRDV1	TRDD3	TRDJ1	CALGELIGGLGTYDKLIF	TGTGCTCTTGGGGAACTTATCGGGGGACTGGGGACTTACGATAAACTCATCTTT
-	TRDV2	-	TRDJ3	CACDIPFWPVVPDLLSGTRQMFF	TGTGCCTGTGACATTCCTTTTTGGCCTGTGGTACCCGACCTCCTGAGCGGCACCCGACAGATGTTTTTC
-	TRDV1	-	TRDJ1	CALGSTSLWIRWYTDKLIF	TGTGCTCTTGGGTCTACTTCCTTATGGATACGCTGGTACACCGATAAACTCATCTTT
-	TRDV1	TRDD3	TRDJ1	CALGERLPWGPHTDKLIF	TGTGCTCTTGGGGAACGGTTGCCCTGGGGGCCTCACACCGATAAACTCATCTTT
once	TRDV1	TRDD3	TRDJ1	CALGELKTYWGKVYDTDKLIF	TGTGCTCTTGGGGAACTAAAGACGTACTGGGGGAAGGTATATGACACCGATAAACTCATCTTT
-	TRDV1	TRDD3	TRDJ1	CALGDEHEVGYWGMPDKLIF	TGTGCTCTTGGGGACGAGCATGAGGTGGGGTACTGGGGGATGCCCGATAAACTCATCTTT
-	TRDV2	TRDD3	TRDJ1	CACDELPRGIRPAYTDTLIF	TGTGCCTGTGACGAACTTCCTAGGGGGATACGCCCCGCTTACACCGATACACTCATCTTT
few	TRDV1	TRDD2	TRDJ3	CALGAPHFLRGVSSWDTRQMFF	TGTGCTCTTGGGGCCCCTCACTTCCTACGTGGGGTCTCCTCCTGGGACACCCGACAGATGTTTTTC
few	TRDV1	TRDD3	TRDJ1	CALGEPWGIRTDKLIF	TGTGCTCTTGGGGAACCCTGGGGGATACGAACCGATAAACTCATCTTT
-	TRDV1	TRDD3	TRDJ1	CALGELKWGIQLGDTGQTDKLIF	TGTGCTCTTGGGGAACTGAAGTGGGGGATACAGCTGGGGGATACGGGTCAGACCGATAAACTCATCTTT
-	TRAV29/DV5	-	TRDJ1	CAARRVRESTDKLIF	TGTGCAGCAAGGCGAGTCCGGGAGTCGACCGATAAACTCATCTTT
medium-sized	TRDV2	TRDD3	TRDJ3	CACDTRLYWGIASWDTRQMFF	TGTGCCTGTGACACTCGACTTTACTGGGGGATAGCTTCCTGGGACACCCGACAGATGTTTTTC
few	TRDV1	TRDD3	TRDJ2	CALLILAILGDPCKAQLFF	TGTGCTCTTTTGATCCTTGCGATACTGGGGGATCCGTGTAAGGCACAACTCTTCTTT
once	TRDV2	-	TRDJ1	CACDSSGEYTDKLIF	TGTGCCTGTGACAGCTCGGGGGAGTACACCGATAAACTCATCTTT
few	TRAV29/DV5	-	TRDJ1	CAASANSFERGDDSSTDKLIF	TGTGCAGCAAGCGCGAATTCCTTCGAACGGGGGGACGACTCTTCGACCGATAAGCTCATCTTT
few	TRDV2	TRDD3	TRDJ3	CACDSPYWGSSSWDTRQMFF	TGTGCCTGTGACTCCCCTTACTGGGGGTCTAGCTCCTGGGACACCCGACAGATGTTTTTC
-	TRDV3	-	TRDJ1	CAFFPYTDKLIF	TGTGCCTTTTTTCCGTACACCGATAAACTCATCTTT
-	TRDV3	TRDD3	TRDJ1	CAFGPVYGGYGHGGYTDKLIF	TGTGCCTTTGGACCCGTTTACGGGGGATACGGGCACGGAGGTTACACCGATAAACTCATCTTT
-	TRDV2	-	TRDJ1	CACDTGEGRRKYTDKLIF	TGTGCCTGTGACACCGGTGAGGGGAGACGCAAGTACACCGATAAACTCATCTTT
few	TRDV1	-	TRDJ1	CALGEILPTRVTGDCLYTGKLIF	TGTGCTCTTGGGGAAATACTTCCTACGAGGGTTACTGGGGATTGCTTGTACACCGGTAAACTCATCTTT
-	TRDV2	-	TRDJ3	CACDYWVAHSWYTLQMFF	TGTGCCTGTGACTACTGGGTGGCCCACTCCTGGTACACCCTACAGATGTTTTTC
few	TRDV1	TRDD2	TRDJ1	CALGEPFLPSYTDKLIF	TGTGCTCTTGGGGAACCTTTCCTACCTTCGTACACCGATAAACTCATCTTT
-	TRAV29/DV5	-	TRDJ1	CAASVPTGGIWPDKLIF	TGTGCAGCAAGCGTTCCTACAGGGGGGATATGGCCCGATAAACTCATCTTT
once	TRDV3	-	TRDJ1	CACITGVHTDKLIF	TGTGCCTGTATCACGGGGGTGCACACCGATAAACTCATCTTT
few	TRDV1	TRDD3	TRDJ1	CALGHTLRIPVRWLGDRHDKLIF	TGTGCTCTTGGTCACACCCTAAGGATACCAGTTCGATGGTTGGGGGATAGGCACGATAAACTCATCTTT
-	TRDV3	TRDD3	TRDJ3	CATSTCTGGYNWDTRQMFF	TGTGCCACTAGCACGTGTACTGGGGGATACAACTGGGACACCCGACAGATGTTTTTC
few	TRDV1	-	TRDJ2	CALGELILSFWGGTAQLFF	TGTGCTCTTGGGGAACTAATCCTCTCCTTCTGGGGAGGGACAGCACAACTCTTCTTT
-	TRDV1	TRDD3	TRDJ1	CALGERTGGYTDKLIF	TGTGCTCTTGGGGAACGGACTGGGGGATACACCGATAAACTCATCTTT
few	TRAV29/DV5	-	TRDJ1	CAASQLPSPIWGSSYTDKLIF	TGTGCAGCAAGCCAGTTGCCTTCCCCTATTTGGGGGTCTTCGTACACCGATAAACTCATCTTT
few	TRDV1	-	TRDJ1	CALGELGHTRFWYTDKLIF	TGTGCTCTTGGGGAACTAGGGCATACGCGATTCTGGTACACCGATAAACTCATCTTT
few	TRDV1	-	TRDJ1	CALGTPWELIF	TGTGCTCTTGGGACCCCTTGGGAACTCATCTTT
-	TRDV2	-	TRDJ1	CACVARITFRTRLRGVLTDKLIF	TGTGCCTGTGTCGCCCGAATAACATTTCGTACCCGTTTACGGGGGGTCCTAACCGATAAACTCATCTTT
-	TRDV1	TRDD3	TRDJ1	CALGELPLPRTGGYTDKLIF	TGTGCTCTTGGGGAACTGCCGCTCCCCCGTACTGGGGGGTACACCGATAAACTCATCTTT